This is a list of T cell receptor beta chains from one sample in a study of lung T cells in sarcoidosis with Löfgren's syndrome. TCRdb called the reads again in MiXCR, with one record for every CDR3 protein. The table lists 6,500 to 9,000 distinct CDR3 sequences, 20% to 25% of them singletons. Sequences were obtained from CD4+ T cells from bronchoalveolar lavage fluid. These receptors were taken from a human donor with sarcoidosis (Löfgren's syndrome or another form), or a control subject (not recorded which). The CDR3 runs from the conserved cysteine through the conserved F or W. The D gene is left open where the match is weak. The size entry is marked missing in some rows and otherwise reads once, few, many or a size class.

v_call,j_call,clone_size,cdr3_length,d_call,cdr3_aa,cdr3_nt
TRBV28,TRBJ2-7,NA,15,TRBD2,CASSKGLAGTYEQYF,TGTGCCAGCAGTAAGGGACTAGCGGGGACCTACGAGCAGTACTTC
TRBV7-2,TRBJ2-3,many,13,NA,CASSLYLGDTQYF,TGTGCCAGCAGCTTATACTTAGGGGATACGCAGTATTTT
TRBV20-1,TRBJ2-3,many,13,NA,CSARRGFTDTQYF,TGCAGTGCTAGGAGGGGGTTCACAGATACGCAGTATTTT
TRBV5-5,TRBJ2-1,many,15,NA,CASSLEGYPYNEQFF,TGTGCCAGCAGCTTAGAAGGTTACCCCTACAATGAGCAGTTCTTC
TRBV12-3/TRBV12-4,TRBJ2-7,NA,14,TRBD1,CASSRDRGRNEQYF,TGTGCCAGCAGTCGGGACAGGGGTAGGAACGAGCAGTACTTC
TRBV11-2,TRBJ2-3,many,14,NA,CASSLPGPEDTQYF,TGTGCCAGCAGCTTACCGGGCCCCGAGGATACGCAGTATTTT
TRBV6-4,TRBJ2-3,few,15,TRBD1,CASSQQGTSTDTQYF,TGTGCCAGCAGCCAACAGGGGACCAGCACAGATACGCAGTATTTT
TRBV5-4,TRBJ1-1,few,13,TRBD1,CASSIRDRGSAFF,TGTGCCAGCAGCATCCGGGACAGGGGTAGCGCTTTCTTT
TRBV7-9,TRBJ2-1,few,16,NA,CASSARGRGPYNEQFF,TGTGCCAGCAGCGCCCGGGGGCGGGGGCCTTACAATGAGCAGTTCTTC
TRBV9,TRBJ1-2,NA,16,NA,CASSVGWGISAYGYTF,TGTGCCAGCAGCGTAGGTTGGGGCATAAGCGCCTATGGCTACACCTTC
TRBV5-5,TRBJ1-5,few,18,NA,CASSLGGGQYYSNQPQHF,TGTGCCAGCAGCTTGGGTGGAGGACAGTATTATAGCAATCAGCCCCAGCATTTT
TRBV12-3/TRBV12-4,TRBJ1-1,medium-sized,14,NA,CASSLRGANTEAFF,TGTGCCAGCAGTTTAAGGGGGGCGAACACTGAAGCTTTCTTT
TRBV20-1,TRBJ1-6,NA,18,NA,CSARGSTLDVLPNSPLHF,TGCAGTGCTAGAGGTTCAACCTTGGACGTGCTCCCCAATTCACCCCTCCACTTT
TRBV11-2,TRBJ1-3,few,14,TRBD1,CASSTGTGKLTIYF,TGTGCCAGCAGCACCGGGACAGGGAAACTTACCATATATTTT
TRBV5-5,TRBJ2-7,NA,14,NA,CASSHATRPYEQYF,TGTGCCAGCAGCCACGCGACACGGCCCTACGAGCAGTACTTC
TRBV28,TRBJ1-5,many,14,TRBD1,CASRTRGVEQPQHF,TGTGCCAGCAGGACCAGGGGGGTAGAACAGCCCCAGCATTTT
TRBV6-6,TRBJ2-7,few,14,NA,CASSYSGGQGEQYF,TGTGCCAGCAGTTACTCGGGGGGGCAAGGAGAGCAGTACTTC
TRBV11-2,TRBJ2-1,NA,16,TRBD2,CASNPGGTSRANEQFF,TGTGCCAGCAACCCTGGCGGGACTAGCCGCGCCAATGAGCAGTTCTTC
TRBV5-1,TRBJ2-5,NA,16,TRBD1,CASSLEGQGGLGTQYF,TGCGCCAGCAGCTTGGAGGGACAGGGGGGTCTCGGGACCCAGTACTTC
TRBV10-2,TRBJ1-1,NA,13,NA,CASRATQNTEAFF,TGCGCCAGCAGGGCTACTCAGAACACTGAAGCTTTCTTT
TRBV27,TRBJ2-7,NA,15,NA,CASSSPGRTIHEQYF,TGTGCCAGCAGTTCCCCGGGACGGACCATTCACGAGCAGTACTTC
TRBV6-1,TRBJ1-3,many,16,NA,CASSPGPLLSGNTIYF,TGTGCCAGCAGCCCCGGACCCTTACTCTCTGGAAACACCATATATTTT
TRBV12-3/TRBV12-4,TRBJ2-7,many,15,NA,CASSLSAPGLYEQYF,TGTGCCAGCAGTTTATCGGCCCCCGGCCTATACGAGCAGTACTTC
TRBV7-6,TRBJ1-1,many,18,TRBD1,CASSVARQGRTRTPEAFF,TGTGCCAGCAGCGTCGCTAGACAGGGGAGGACCCGGACCCCTGAAGCTTTCTTT
TRBV12-5,TRBJ2-3,many,15,TRBD2,CASGQGLRGGDTQYF,TGTGCTAGTGGGCAGGGGCTGCGGGGGGGAGATACGCAGTATTTT
TRBV2,TRBJ1-3,medium-sized,14,NA,CASSVGSSGNTIYF,TGTGCCAGCAGTGTAGGGAGCTCTGGAAACACCATATATTTT
TRBV29-1,TRBJ2-3,few,18,TRBD2,CSSEGLAGVTYSTDTQYF,TGCAGCTCCGAGGGTCTAGCGGGGGTGACCTATAGCACAGATACGCAGTATTTT
TRBV7-2,TRBJ1-2,NA,15,NA,CASSLAGGVGSGYTF,TGTGCCAGCAGCTTAGCGGGGGGGGTAGGCTCTGGCTACACCTTC
TRBV4-2,TRBJ2-3,few,15,NA,CASSRGTDSTDTQYF,TGTGCCAGCAGCCGAGGGACTGACAGCACAGATACGCAGTATTTT
TRBV2,TRBJ2-7,many,14,NA,CASSTEGGPYEQYF,TGTGCCAGCAGTACCGAGGGGGGCCCCTACGAGCAGTACTTC
TRBV10-2,TRBJ1-1,many,13,NA,CASWPGQGTEAFF,TGCGCCAGCTGGCCGGGGCAGGGGACTGAAGCTTTCTTT
TRBV19,TRBJ2-7,many,13,NA,CASSPRASYEQYF,TGTGCCAGTAGTCCTAGGGCATCCTACGAGCAGTACTTC
TRBV20-1,TRBJ1-1,NA,16,NA,CSARDGRVGFKAEAFF,TGCAGTGCTAGAGATGGAAGAGTTGGGTTTAAGGCTGAAGCTTTCTTT
TRBV25-1,TRBJ1-3,NA,15,TRBD1,CASSDSGQGGNTIYF,TGTGCCAGCAGTGACTCCGGACAGGGTGGAAACACCATATATTTT
TRBV11-2,TRBJ1-3,many,15,NA,CASSLDPVSGNTIYF,TGTGCCAGCAGCTTAGATCCGGTCTCTGGAAACACCATATATTTT
TRBV14,TRBJ1-6,many,13,NA,CASSPGAHAPLHF,TGTGCCAGCAGCCCCGGGGCTCATGCACCCCTCCACTTT
TRBV10-3,TRBJ1-1,medium-sized,15,TRBD1,CATPPGQGMNTEAFF,TGTGCCACTCCCCCCGGACAGGGGATGAACACTGAAGCTTTCTTT
TRBV6-1,TRBJ2-3,many,13,NA,CASATGGADTQYF,TGTGCCAGTGCGACAGGCGGGGCAGATACGCAGTATTTT
TRBV6-1,TRBJ2-1,medium-sized,15,TRBD1,CASRAGTGGLYEQFF,TGTGCCAGCAGGGCCGGGACAGGGGGCTTATATGAGCAGTTCTTC
TRBV6-1,TRBJ2-1,NA,15,TRBD2,CASTSSGGVQGEQFF,TGTGCCAGCACCAGTAGCGGGGGGGTGCAGGGGGAGCAGTTCTTC
TRBV9,TRBJ1-2,few,13,NA,CASSVGLTYGYTF,TGTGCCAGCAGCGTAGGCCTCACCTATGGCTACACCTTC
TRBV5-1,TRBJ2-6,few,13,NA,CASSYGDANVLTF,TGCGCCAGCAGCTACGGGGACGCCAACGTCCTGACTTTC
TRBV6-1,TRBJ1-5,many,15,TRBD1,CASRGQGGSNQPQHF,TGTGCCAGCAGGGGACAGGGTGGAAGCAATCAGCCCCAGCATTTT
TRBV2,TRBJ2-6,few,12,NA,CARKLGANVLTF,TGTGCCAGGAAGCTTGGGGCCAACGTCCTGACTTTC
TRBV19,TRBJ1-1,medium-sized,14,NA,CASTTWDMNTEAFF,TGTGCCAGTACCACTTGGGACATGAACACTGAAGCTTTCTTT
TRBV29-1,TRBJ1-1,NA,15,TRBD1,CSVEGGGQVNTEAFF,TGCAGCGTTGAAGGGGGAGGACAGGTGAACACTGAAGCTTTCTTT
TRBV7-2,TRBJ1-5,many,13,NA,CASSLGVQQPQHF,TGTGCCAGCAGCTTGGGTGTGCAACAGCCCCAGCATTTT
TRBV5-1,TRBJ1-2,many,15,TRBD1,CASSSGQEGHYGYTF,TGCGCCAGCAGCTCGGGACAGGAAGGGCACTATGGCTACACCTTC
TRBV29-1,TRBJ1-2,few,13,NA,CSVEDGAAAGYTF,TGCAGCGTTGAAGATGGGGCGGCGGCTGGCTACACCTTC
TRBV12-3/TRBV12-4,TRBJ1-6,NA,16,TRBD1,CASSFWTGGGYSPLHF,TGTGCCAGCAGTTTTTGGACAGGAGGGGGGTATTCACCCCTCCACTTT
TRBV7-2,TRBJ2-5,few,16,TRBD2,CASSLGPSGGLGTQYF,TGTGCCAGCAGCTTAGGGCCTAGCGGGGGGTTAGGGACCCAGTACTTC
TRBV5-1,TRBJ2-1,NA,16,TRBD1,CASSLAPTGGYNEQFF,TGCGCCAGCAGCTTGGCCCCGACAGGGGGATACAATGAGCAGTTCTTC
TRBV7-9,TRBJ2-1,many,12,NA,CASSLDVNEQFF,TGTGCCAGCAGCTTAGACGTAAATGAGCAGTTCTTC
TRBV2,TRBJ2-1,NA,13,NA,CAGSLSSYNEQFF,TGTGCCGGGTCCTTGAGCTCCTACAATGAGCAGTTCTTC
TRBV20-1,TRBJ2-2,many,13,NA,CSASLIFTGELFF,TGCAGTGCTTCCCTGATATTCACCGGGGAGCTGTTTTTT
TRBV6-1,TRBJ1-2,NA,16,NA,CASSSLGGPLNYGYTF,TGTGCCAGCAGTTCCTTGGGGGGTCCCCTGAACTATGGCTACACCTTC
TRBV6-1,TRBJ1-6,many,18,NA,CASIQGPAFSSYNSPLHF,TGTGCCAGCATTCAGGGGCCGGCGTTTAGCTCCTATAATTCACCCCTCCACTTT
TRBV5-1,TRBJ2-3,few,14,NA,CASSPGRSTDTQYF,TGCGCCAGCAGCCCGGGACGCAGCACAGATACGCAGTATTTT
TRBV7-2,TRBJ1-2,many,14,TRBD1,CASSARTGGGGYTF,TGTGCCAGCAGCGCTCGGACAGGGGGCGGCGGCTACACCTTC